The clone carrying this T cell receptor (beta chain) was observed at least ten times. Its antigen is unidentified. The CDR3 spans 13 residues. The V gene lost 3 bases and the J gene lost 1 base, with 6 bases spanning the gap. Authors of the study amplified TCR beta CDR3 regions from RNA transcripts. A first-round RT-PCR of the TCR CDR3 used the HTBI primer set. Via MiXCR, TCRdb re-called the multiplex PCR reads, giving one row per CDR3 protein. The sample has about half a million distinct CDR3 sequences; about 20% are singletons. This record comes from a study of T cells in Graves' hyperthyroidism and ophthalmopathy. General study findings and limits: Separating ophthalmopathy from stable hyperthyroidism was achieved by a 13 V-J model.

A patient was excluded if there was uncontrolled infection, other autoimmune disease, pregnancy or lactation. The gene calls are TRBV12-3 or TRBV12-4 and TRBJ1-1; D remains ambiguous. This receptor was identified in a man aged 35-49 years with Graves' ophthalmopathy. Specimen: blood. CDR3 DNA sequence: TGTGCCAGCAGTTTGGCAGAGAACACTGAAGCTTTCTTT. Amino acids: CASSLAENTEAFF.